This T cell receptor beta chain was identified in a study of cytomegalovirus exposure and HLA in healthy donors. Study results and caveats: TCR beta chain V- and J-gene trimming was linked, in a later analysis, to a missense variant in DCLRE1C.

For this clone: No antigen is known for it.

CDR1 and CDR2 (germline): GTSNPN, SVGIG (reference sequence). Unmatched junction bases numbered 4, after V lost 0 bases and J lost 5 bases. The length of the CDR3 is 15 residues. It was with 60 Vbeta and 13 Jbeta primers that the PCR ran. Sequencing used immunoSEQ multiplex PCR; TCRdb keeps in-frame clones, though not all of them. This listing includes fewer than 250,000 clones. The rearrangement joins TRBV30 to TRBJ2-3, with TRBD2 identical over 11 bases. The origin of this receptor is a woman under 40 in good health and CMV-seropositive. What was sequenced was PBMCs. This chain's CDR3 is CAWSVLAGAGDTQYF. Here the CDR3 DNA reads TGTGCCTGGAGTGTACTAGCGGGAGCGGGAGATACGCAGTATTTT.